Listed below are T cell receptor beta chains from one sample, sequenced in a study of cytomegalovirus exposure and HLA in healthy donors. The table came from immunoSEQ multiplex PCR; TCRdb's copy has only in-frame clones and leaves some out. This table has around 92,000 clones, around 79% appearing once. Sequenced sample: PBMCs. Receptors originate from a female donor in good health and CMV-seropositive. Each CDR3 is given with its conserved first and last residue. D genes are given only for firm matches. Clone size appears in some rows only: once, few, many, or a class for an expanded clone.

>TRBJ2-2|many|.|TRBV4-2
TGTGCCAGCAGCCAGGAACAGGGAGGGACCGGGGAGCTGTTTTTT
CASSQEQGGTGELFF
>TRBJ1-2|once|TRBD1|TRBV4-2
TGTGCCAGCAGCCCCCAGACAGGGGCCTATGGCTACACCTTC
CASSPQTGAYGYTF
>TRBJ1-2|.|.|TRBV7-2
TGTGCCAGCAGCTATTCTCGTGGGAGAAACTATGGCTACACCTTC
CASSYSRGRNYGYTF
>TRBJ1-5|.|.|TRBV18
TGTGCCAGCTCACCGGGGAGGGATCAGCCCCAGCATTTT
CASSPGRDQPQHF
>TRBJ1-2|.|.|TRBV7-2
TGTGCCAGCAGCTTAGAGACAGCTAACTATGGCTACACCTTC
CASSLETANYGYTF
>TRBJ1-1|.|.|TRBV4-2
TGTGCCAGCAGCCAAGGGGGGAGGGAAGCTTTCTTT
CASSQGGREAFF
>TRBJ2-7|.|TRBD1|TRBV2
TGTGCCAGCCGTACGAACTTTATTGGACAGGGGATCTACGAGCAGTACTTC
CASRTNFIGQGIYEQYF
>TRBJ2-1|.|TRBD2|TRBV7-2
TGTGCCAGCAGCTTAAAGCGGGGCAATGAGCAGTTCTTC
CASSLKRGNEQFF
>TRBJ1-1|.|.|TRBV7-2
TGTGCCAGCAGCTTAAAGCACAGGCTACTTTTAAACACTGAAGCTTTCTTT
CASSLKHRLLLNTEAFF
>TRBJ2-7|.|.|TRBV7-2
TGTGCCAGCAGCTTTGAACAGGGCTACGAGCAGTACTTC
CASSFEQGYEQYF
>TRBJ2-5|.|TRBD2|TRBV6-5
TGTGCCAGCAGGAGGACTAGCGGGAGTGATAAGACCCAGTACTTC
CASRRTSGSDKTQYF
>TRBJ2-7|.|TRBD1|TRBV4-3
TGCGCCAGCAGCCCGGGACAGGGATCCTACGAGCAGTACTTC
CASSPGQGSYEQYF
>TRBJ2-7|.|TRBD1|TRBV29-1
TGCAGCGTTGAAGTCTCACGACAGGGGGCGATTTACGAGCAGTACTTC
CSVEVSRQGAIYEQYF
>TRBJ2-1|.|TRBD1|TRBV29-1
TGCAGCGTACCGGGACAGGGCGTGAATGAGCAGTTCTTC
CSVPGQGVNEQFF
>TRBJ1-2|.|.|TRBV6-1
TGTGCCAGCAGTGAGTTTAGCCCTGACTATGGCTACACCTTC
CASSEFSPDYGYTF
>TRBJ2-5|.|.|TRBV2
TGTGCCAGCAGAGACAGGAGAGAGACCCAGTACTTC
CASRDRRETQYF
>TRBJ2-7|.|.|TRBV2
TGTGCCAGCAGCGCCGGGATCTACGAGCAGTACTTC
CASSAGIYEQYF
>TRBJ2-7|.|TRBD1|TRBV19
TGTGCCAGTAGTCCCGGGACAGGGGACTACGAGCAGTACTTC
CASSPGTGDYEQYF
>TRBJ1-1|.|.|TRBV13
TGTGCCAGCAGACTCTTATTCATGAACACTGAAGCTTTCTTT
CASRLLFMNTEAFF
>TRBJ1-4|.|.|TRBV28
TGTGCCAGCAGTCCCGACCGGGAGGTAAATGAAAAACTGTTTTTT
CASSPDREVNEKLFF
>TRBJ2-3|.|TRBD1|TRBV2
TGTGCCAGCAGTGAAACAGGGGGTACAGATACGCAGTATTTT
CASSETGGTDTQYF
>TRBJ2-7|.|.|TRBV20-1
TGCAGTGCTGGGCATCGCGAGCAGTACTTC
CSAGHREQYF